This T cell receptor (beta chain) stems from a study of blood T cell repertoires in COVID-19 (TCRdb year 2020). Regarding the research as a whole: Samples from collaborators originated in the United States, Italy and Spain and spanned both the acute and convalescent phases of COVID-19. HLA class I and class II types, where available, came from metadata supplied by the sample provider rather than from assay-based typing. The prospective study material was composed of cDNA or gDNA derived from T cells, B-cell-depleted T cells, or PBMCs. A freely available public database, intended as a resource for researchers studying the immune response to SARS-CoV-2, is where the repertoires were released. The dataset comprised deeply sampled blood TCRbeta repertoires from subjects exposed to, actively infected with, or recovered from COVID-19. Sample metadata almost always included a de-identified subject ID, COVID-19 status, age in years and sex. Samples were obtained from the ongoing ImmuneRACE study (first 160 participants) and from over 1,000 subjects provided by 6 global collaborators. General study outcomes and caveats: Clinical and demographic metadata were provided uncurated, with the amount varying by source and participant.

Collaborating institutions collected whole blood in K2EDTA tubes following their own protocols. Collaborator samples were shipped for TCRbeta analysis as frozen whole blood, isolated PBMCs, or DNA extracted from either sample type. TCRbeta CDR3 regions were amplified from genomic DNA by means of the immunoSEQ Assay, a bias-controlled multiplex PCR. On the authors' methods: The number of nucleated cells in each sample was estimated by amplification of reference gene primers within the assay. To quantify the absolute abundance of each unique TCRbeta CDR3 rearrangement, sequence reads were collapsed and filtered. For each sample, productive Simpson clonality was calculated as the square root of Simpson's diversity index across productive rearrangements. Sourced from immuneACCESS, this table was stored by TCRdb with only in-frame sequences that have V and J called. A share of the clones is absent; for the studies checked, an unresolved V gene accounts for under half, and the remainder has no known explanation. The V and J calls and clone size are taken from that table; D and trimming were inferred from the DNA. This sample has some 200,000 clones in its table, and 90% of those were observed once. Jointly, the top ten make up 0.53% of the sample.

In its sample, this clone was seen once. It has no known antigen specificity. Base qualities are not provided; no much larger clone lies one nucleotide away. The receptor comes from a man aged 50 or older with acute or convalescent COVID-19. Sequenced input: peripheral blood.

CDR3 protein: CASISTDVSYEQYF. The DNA is as follows: TGTGCCAGCATATCGACAGACGTAAGCTACGAGCAGTACTTC. Rearrangement joined TRBV2 to TRBJ2-7; the D gene is perhaps TRBD1, on 5 matching bases. From cysteine to phenylalanine, the CDR3 is 14 amino acids long. The only DNA kept is the CDR3, 42 bases in frame from the first base. V sheds 7 bases and J sheds 3 bases, leaving 16 bases between their ends. CDR1 and CDR2, per the germline V gene, are SNHLY and FYNNEI.